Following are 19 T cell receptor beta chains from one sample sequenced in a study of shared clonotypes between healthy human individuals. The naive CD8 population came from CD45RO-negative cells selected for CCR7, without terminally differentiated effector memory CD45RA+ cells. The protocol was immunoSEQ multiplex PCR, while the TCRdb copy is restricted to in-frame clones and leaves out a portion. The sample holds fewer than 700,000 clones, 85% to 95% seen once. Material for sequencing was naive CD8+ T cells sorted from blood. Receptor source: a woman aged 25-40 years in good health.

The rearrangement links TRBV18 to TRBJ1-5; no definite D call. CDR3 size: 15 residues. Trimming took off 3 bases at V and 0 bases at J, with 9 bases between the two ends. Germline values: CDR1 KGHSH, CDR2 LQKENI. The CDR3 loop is CASSPADFSNQPQHF. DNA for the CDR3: TGTGCCAGCTCACCGGCAGACTTTAGCAATCAGCCCCAGCATTTT.

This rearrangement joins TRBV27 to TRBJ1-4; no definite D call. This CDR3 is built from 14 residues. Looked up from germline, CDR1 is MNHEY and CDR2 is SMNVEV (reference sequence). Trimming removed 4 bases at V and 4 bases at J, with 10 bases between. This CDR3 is CASSSRQYNEKLFF. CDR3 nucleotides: TGTGCCAGCAGTTCTCGGCAGTATAATGAAAAACTGTTTTTT.

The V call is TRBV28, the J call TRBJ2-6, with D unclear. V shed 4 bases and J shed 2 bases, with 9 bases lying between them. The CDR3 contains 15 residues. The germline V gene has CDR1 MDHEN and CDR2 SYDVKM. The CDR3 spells CASSYGATGANVLTF. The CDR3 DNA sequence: TGTGCCAGCAGTTATGGCGCCACTGGGGCCAACGTCCTGACTTTC.

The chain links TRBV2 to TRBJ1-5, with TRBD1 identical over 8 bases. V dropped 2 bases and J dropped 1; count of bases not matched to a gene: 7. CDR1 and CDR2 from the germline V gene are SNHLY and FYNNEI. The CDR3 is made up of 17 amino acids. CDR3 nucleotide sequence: TGTGCCAGCAGTGAATCGACAGGGGTAGGGAGCAATCAGCCCCAGCATTTT. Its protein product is CASSESTGVGSNQPQHF. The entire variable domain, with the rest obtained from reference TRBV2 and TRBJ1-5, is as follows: EPEVTQTPSHQVTQMGQEVILRCVPISNHLYFYWYRQILGQKVEFLVSFYNNEISEKSEIFDDQFSVERPDGSNFTLKIRSTKLEDSAMYFCASSESTGVGSNQPQHFGDGTRLSIL.

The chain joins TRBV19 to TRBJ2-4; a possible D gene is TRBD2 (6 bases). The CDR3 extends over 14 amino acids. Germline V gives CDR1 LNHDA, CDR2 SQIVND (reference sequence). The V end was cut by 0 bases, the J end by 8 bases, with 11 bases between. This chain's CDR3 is CASSIEEWRDIQYF. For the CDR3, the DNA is TGTGCCAGTAGTATAGAAGAGTGGAGGGACATTCAGTACTTC.

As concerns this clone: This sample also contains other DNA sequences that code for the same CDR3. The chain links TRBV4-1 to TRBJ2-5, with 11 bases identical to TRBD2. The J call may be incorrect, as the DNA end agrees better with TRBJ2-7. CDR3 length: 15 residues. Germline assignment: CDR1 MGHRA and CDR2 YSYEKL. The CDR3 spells CASSQGLAGGYEQYF. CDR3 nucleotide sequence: TGCGCCAGCAGCCAAGGGCTAGCGGGAGGCTACGAGCAGTACTTC.

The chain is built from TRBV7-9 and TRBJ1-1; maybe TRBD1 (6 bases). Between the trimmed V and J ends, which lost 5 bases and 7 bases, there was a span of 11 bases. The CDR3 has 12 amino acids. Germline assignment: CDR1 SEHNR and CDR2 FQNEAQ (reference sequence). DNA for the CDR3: TGTGCCAGCAGCCCCACAGGGCATGAAGCTTTCTTT. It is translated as CASSPTGHEAFF.

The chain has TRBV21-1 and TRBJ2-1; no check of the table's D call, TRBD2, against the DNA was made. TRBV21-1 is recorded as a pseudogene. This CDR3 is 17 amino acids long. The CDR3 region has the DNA TGTGCCAGCAGCAAAGGAGAGGAGCAGCGGAGTTACAATGAGCAGTTCTTC. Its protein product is CASSKGEEQRSYNEQFF.

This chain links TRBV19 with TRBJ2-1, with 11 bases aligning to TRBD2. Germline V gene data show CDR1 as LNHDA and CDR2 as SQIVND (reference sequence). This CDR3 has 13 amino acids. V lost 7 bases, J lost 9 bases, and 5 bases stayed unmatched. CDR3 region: CASTVLAGGEQFF. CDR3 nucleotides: TGTGCCAGTACTGTGCTAGCGGGAGGTGAGCAGTTCTTC. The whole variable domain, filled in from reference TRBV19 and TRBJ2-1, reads DGGITQSPKYLFRKEGQNVTLSCEQNLNHDAMYWYRQDPGQGLRLIYYSQIVNDFQKGDIAEGYSVSREKKESFPLTVTSAQKNPTAFYLCASTVLAGGEQFFGPGTRLTVL.

Here the CDR3 DNA reads TGCGCCAGCAGCACTAGCGGGAGCTTACACGAGCAGTACTTC. It encodes CASSTSGSLHEQYF. The genes are TRBV5-1 and TRBJ2-7, with TRBD2 identical over 11 bases. CDR3 length: 14 residues. Germline-derived CDR1 and CDR2 are SGHRS and YFSETQ. The ends lost 4 bases at V and 5 bases at J; junction bases unmatched: 5.

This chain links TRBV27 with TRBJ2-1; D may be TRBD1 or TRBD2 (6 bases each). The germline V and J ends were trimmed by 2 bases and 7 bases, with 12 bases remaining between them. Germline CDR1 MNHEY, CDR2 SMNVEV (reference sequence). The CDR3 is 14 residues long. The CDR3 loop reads CASSLEGGRNEQFF. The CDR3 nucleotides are TGTGCCAGCAGTTTAGAGGGGGGACGTAATGAGCAGTTCTTC.

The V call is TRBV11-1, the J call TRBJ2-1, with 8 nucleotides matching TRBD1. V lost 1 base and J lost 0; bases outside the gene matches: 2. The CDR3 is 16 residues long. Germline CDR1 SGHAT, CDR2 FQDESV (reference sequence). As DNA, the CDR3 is TGTGCCAGCAGCTTAGACACAGGGGGCTCCTACAATGAGCAGTTCTTC. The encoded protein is CASSLDTGGSYNEQFF. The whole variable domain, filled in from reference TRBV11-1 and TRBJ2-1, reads EAEVAQSPRYKITEKSQAVAFWCDPISGHATLYWYRQILGQGPELLVQFQDESVVDDSQLPKDRFSAERLKGVDSTLKIQPAELGDSAMYLCASSLDTGGSYNEQFFGPGTRLTVL.

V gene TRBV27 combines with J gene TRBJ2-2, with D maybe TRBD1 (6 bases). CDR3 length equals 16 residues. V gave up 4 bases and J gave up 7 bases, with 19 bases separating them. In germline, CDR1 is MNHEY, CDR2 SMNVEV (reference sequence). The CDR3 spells CASSSTRTDYFGELFF. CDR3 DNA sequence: TGTGCCAGCAGTTCCACCCGGACAGACTACTTCGGGGAGCTGTTTTTT.

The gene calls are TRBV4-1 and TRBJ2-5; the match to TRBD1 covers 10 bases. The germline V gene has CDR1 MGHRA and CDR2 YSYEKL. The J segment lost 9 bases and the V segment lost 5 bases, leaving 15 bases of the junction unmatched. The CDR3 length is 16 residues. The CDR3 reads CASSSIPGQGVEAQYF. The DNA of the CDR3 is TGCGCCAGCAGCTCCATCCCCGGACAGGGGGTGGAGGCCCAGTACTTC.

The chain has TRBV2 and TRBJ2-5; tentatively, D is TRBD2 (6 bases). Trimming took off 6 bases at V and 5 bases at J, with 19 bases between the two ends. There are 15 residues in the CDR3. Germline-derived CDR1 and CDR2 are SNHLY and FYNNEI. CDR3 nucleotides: TGTGCCAGCAGCGAGGGCCACCGGGAGCGGGAGACCCAGTACTTC. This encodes CASSEGHRERETQYF.

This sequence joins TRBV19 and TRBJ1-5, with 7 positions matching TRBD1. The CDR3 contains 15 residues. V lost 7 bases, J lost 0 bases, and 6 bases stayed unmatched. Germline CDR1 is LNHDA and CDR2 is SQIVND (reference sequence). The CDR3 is CASKDRVGSNQPQHF. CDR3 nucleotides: TGTGCCAGTAAAGACAGGGTTGGTAGCAATCAGCCCCAGCATTTT.

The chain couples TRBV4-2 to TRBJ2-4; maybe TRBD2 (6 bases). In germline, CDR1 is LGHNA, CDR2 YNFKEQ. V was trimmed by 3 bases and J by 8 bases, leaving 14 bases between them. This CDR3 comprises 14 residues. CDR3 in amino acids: CASSHRSREDIQYF. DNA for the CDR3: TGTGCCAGCAGCCATCGGTCGAGGGAGGACATTCAGTACTTC.

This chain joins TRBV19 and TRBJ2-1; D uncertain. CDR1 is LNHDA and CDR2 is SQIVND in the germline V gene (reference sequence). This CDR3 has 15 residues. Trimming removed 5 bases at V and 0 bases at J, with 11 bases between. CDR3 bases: TGTGCCAGTAGTCCATTAGGGCGCTCCTACAATGAGCAGTTCTTC. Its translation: CASSPLGRSYNEQFF.

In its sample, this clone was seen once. The CDR3 bases are TGTGCCAGCAGTGAACGGACACCCTATCAGCCCCAGCATTTT. Protein sequence: CASSERTPYQPQHF. The rearrangement links TRBV2 to TRBJ1-5, with D maybe TRBD1 (5 bases). Germline CDR1 reads SNHLY; CDR2 reads FYNNEI. This CDR3 is built from 14 residues. The V gene lost 2 bases and the J gene lost 5 bases, with 10 bases spanning the gap.